This T cell receptor beta chain was captured by sequencing in a study of blood T cell repertoires in COVID-19. Overall study: Material from acute and convalescent COVID-19 was sourced from the United States, Italy and Spain. The cDNA or gDNA used as material had been derived from T cells, B-cell-depleted T cells, or PBMCs.

There are 14 residues in the CDR3. The germline CDR1 and CDR2 sequences are KGHSH and LQKENI. Trimming removed 3 bases from V and 6 bases from J; junction bases left unmatched: 7. Per the authors' pipeline: Reference gene primer amplification gave nucleated cell count estimates. Produced via immunoSEQ multiplex PCR; TCRdb's table is partial and in-frame only. V, J and clone size are taken as reported in that table, and D and trimming were inferred from the DNA itself. Altogether fewer than 150,000 clones are present, around 83% being singletons, with the ten largest covering roughly 3.5%. This chain connects TRBV18 to TRBJ2-7; 8 positions agree with TRBD2. Sequenced input: peripheral blood. This clonotype was obtained from a man aged 35 to 55 with acute or convalescent COVID-19. CDR3 residues: CASSPGLAPTEQYF. The CDR3 nucleotides are TGTGCCAGCTCACCTGGACTAGCCCCCACCGAGCAGTACTTC.